These T cell receptor beta chains were read from a single sample in a study of blood T cell repertoires in COVID-19. The method was immunoSEQ multiplex PCR; TCRdb's version includes in-frame clones alone and lacks a portion of them. The sample records around 120,000 clones, around 76% being singletons. Sequenced material: peripheral blood. These TCRs come from a man between 65 and 85 years old with acute or convalescent COVID-19. Each CDR3 is given with its conserved first and last residue. The order of the fields is CDR3 DNA, CDR3 protein, J gene, V gene, clone size, D gene. The D gene is left open where the match is weak. Expanded clones get a size class; other rows say once, few or many, or leave the size out.

CDR3nt: TGTGCCAGCAGCGTAGGGACAGGGTGGGATCAGCCCCAGCATTTT
CDR3aa: CASSVGTGWDQPQHF
j_gene: TRBJ1-5
v_gene: TRBV5-6
abundance: .
d_gene: TRBD1

CDR3nt: TGTGCCAGCAGCTCGAACTATGGGAGGACAGATACGCAGTATTTT
CDR3aa: CASSSNYGRTDTQYF
j_gene: TRBJ2-3
v_gene: TRBV5-6
abundance: .
d_gene: .

CDR3nt: TGTGCCAGCAGCCAAGACCCGCAGGGTAGCGGGGGGGCGAAAGAGACCCAGTACTTC
CDR3aa: CASSQDPQGSGGAKETQYF
j_gene: TRBJ2-5
v_gene: TRBV4-2
abundance: .
d_gene: TRBD2

CDR3nt: TGTGCCAGCAGCTTGCTTGCTGCAGGGCGACGCACTGAAGCTTTCTTT
CDR3aa: CASSLLAAGRRTEAFF
j_gene: TRBJ1-1
v_gene: TRBV5-5
abundance: .
d_gene: .

CDR3nt: TGTGCCAGCTCACCAGGAGGGAGGGACACTGAAGCTTTCTTT
CDR3aa: CASSPGGRDTEAFF
j_gene: TRBJ1-1
v_gene: TRBV18
abundance: .
d_gene: .

CDR3nt: TGTGCCAGTAGTCCCCAGGGACAGGAGCCTCGGCCCCAGCATTTT
CDR3aa: CASSPQGQEPRPQHF
j_gene: TRBJ1-5
v_gene: TRBV19
abundance: .
d_gene: TRBD1

CDR3nt: TGTGCCAGCAGCTTAGGGGGGGACAGGGGGACCAATGAGCAGTTCTTC
CDR3aa: CASSLGGDRGTNEQFF
j_gene: TRBJ2-1
v_gene: TRBV7-6
abundance: .
d_gene: TRBD1

CDR3nt: TGTGCCAGCAGTTCACGGGACAGGGGGATTGAAGCTTTCTTT
CDR3aa: CASSSRDRGIEAFF
j_gene: TRBJ1-1
v_gene: TRBV6-5
abundance: once
d_gene: TRBD1

CDR3nt: TGTGCCAGCAGGTCGGGGACAGCCAACTATGGCTACACCTTC
CDR3aa: CASRSGTANYGYTF
j_gene: TRBJ1-2
v_gene: TRBV7-9
abundance: few
d_gene: TRBD1

CDR3nt: TGTGCCAGCAGCTTAGGCTCAGGGGATCCCTACAATGAGCAGTTCTTC
CDR3aa: CASSLGSGDPYNEQFF
j_gene: TRBJ2-1
v_gene: TRBV11-3
abundance: .
d_gene: .

CDR3nt: TGTGCCAGCAGCTTAGCCCACAGGCGCTCCTACAATGAGCAGTTCTTC
CDR3aa: CASSLAHRRSYNEQFF
j_gene: TRBJ2-1
v_gene: TRBV7-2
abundance: few
d_gene: .

CDR3nt: TGCAGCGTTGATCTGGGCGTAAACACCATATATTTT
CDR3aa: CSVDLGVNTIYF
j_gene: TRBJ1-3
v_gene: TRBV29-1
abundance: .
d_gene: .

CDR3nt: TGTGCCAGCAGCGTAGGACAGTCCGCTAACTATGGCTACACCTTC
CDR3aa: CASSVGQSANYGYTF
j_gene: TRBJ1-2
v_gene: TRBV7-2
abundance: .
d_gene: .

CDR3nt: TGTGCCAGCAGCCAAGGTTCTTCTAGCGGGACCGGGGAGCTGTTTTTT
CDR3aa: CASSQGSSSGTGELFF
j_gene: TRBJ2-2
v_gene: TRBV3-1/TRBV3-2
abundance: .
d_gene: TRBD2

CDR3nt: TGTGCCAGCAGTTTAACGGATTCACCCCTCCACTTT
CDR3aa: CASSLTDSPLHF
j_gene: TRBJ1-6
v_gene: TRBV12-3/TRBV12-4
abundance: .
d_gene: .

CDR3nt: TGTGCCAGCAGCCAAGGGACAGGTTTGAACACCGGGGAGCTGTTTTTT
CDR3aa: CASSQGTGLNTGELFF
j_gene: TRBJ2-2
v_gene: TRBV3-1/TRBV3-2
abundance: .
d_gene: TRBD1

CDR3nt: TGTGCCAGCAGTCCACGCAATCAGGCCTTCTATGGCTACACCTTC
CDR3aa: CASSPRNQAFYGYTF
j_gene: TRBJ1-2
v_gene: TRBV27
abundance: .
d_gene: .

CDR3nt: TGTGCCAGCAGGACCAGACAGGGTTTCGACGAGCAGTACTTC
CDR3aa: CASRTRQGFDEQYF
j_gene: TRBJ2-7
v_gene: TRBV2
abundance: .
d_gene: TRBD1

CDR3nt: TGTGCCAGCAGCCCGAAACCGGGGACAAGCCAGTACTTC
CDR3aa: CASSPKPGTSQYF
j_gene: TRBJ2-5
v_gene: TRBV5-6
abundance: .
d_gene: .

CDR3nt: TGTGCCAGCAGCCACTCCCGTTTGAACACTGAAGCTTTCTTT
CDR3aa: CASSHSRLNTEAFF
j_gene: TRBJ1-1
v_gene: TRBV16
abundance: .
d_gene: .

CDR3nt: TGTGCCATCACCTTGACAGGGGAAAGGACTGAAGCTTTCTTT
CDR3aa: CAITLTGERTEAFF
j_gene: TRBJ1-1
v_gene: TRBV10-3
abundance: .
d_gene: TRBD1

CDR3nt: TGTGCCAGTAACCCGGGACAGGGGTGGGAGACCCAGTACTTC
CDR3aa: CASNPGQGWETQYF
j_gene: TRBJ2-5
v_gene: TRBV19
abundance: .
d_gene: TRBD1

CDR3nt: TGTGCCAGCAGTTACTCGACGACAGGGAGACATCAGCCCCAGCATTTT
CDR3aa: CASSYSTTGRHQPQHF
j_gene: TRBJ1-5
v_gene: TRBV6-2/TRBV6-3
abundance: .
d_gene: TRBD1

CDR3nt: TGTGCCAGCCAGGACAGGGTATCGTATGGCTACACCTTC
CDR3aa: CASQDRVSYGYTF
j_gene: TRBJ1-2
v_gene: TRBV12-3/TRBV12-4
abundance: .
d_gene: TRBD1

CDR3nt: TGTGCCAGCAGCGTAGCACAGGCCTTGAACTCTGGGGCCAACGTCCTGACTTTC
CDR3aa: CASSVAQALNSGANVLTF
j_gene: TRBJ2-6
v_gene: TRBV9
abundance: once
d_gene: .

CDR3nt: TGTGCCAGCAGTAGCCAGAGTAACTATGGCTACACCTTC
CDR3aa: CASSSQSNYGYTF
j_gene: TRBJ1-2
v_gene: TRBV7-9
abundance: few
d_gene: .

CDR3nt: TGCGCCAGCAGCCAACAGGATGGAAACACCATATATTTT
CDR3aa: CASSQQDGNTIYF
j_gene: TRBJ1-3
v_gene: TRBV4-3
abundance: .
d_gene: .

CDR3nt: TGTGCCAGCAAACGCACAAAGGAGACTGAAGCTTTCTTT
CDR3aa: CASKRTKETEAFF
j_gene: TRBJ1-1
v_gene: TRBV12-3/TRBV12-4
abundance: .
d_gene: .

CDR3nt: TGCGCCAGCAGCTTGGGTAGCGGCACAGATACGCAGTATTTT
CDR3aa: CASSLGSGTDTQYF
j_gene: TRBJ2-3
v_gene: TRBV5-1
abundance: .
d_gene: .